The entry that follows covers one T cell receptor beta chain sequence. Its specificity is unknown. No patient had autoimmune disease or received systemic immunosuppression. This entry comes from a study of OX40 agonist ivuxolimab in advanced cancers. About the research overall: Patients enrolled in dose escalation were diagnosed with hepatocellular carcinoma, melanoma, renal cell or head and neck cancer. Regarding the study as a whole: Expanded clones were, on average, more numerous in CD8+ T cells than in CD4+. Among the lowest peripheral clonal expansion occurred in 0.1-3.0 mg/kg partial responders.

Generated by immunoSEQ multiplex PCR, the TCRdb table keeps only in-frame clones and is missing some. Of about 54,000 clones in the sample, around 90% were seen once. With 4 bases removed from V and 3 bases from J, the gap between germline ends came to 20 bases. The CDR3 length is 16 residues. Looked up from germline, CDR1 is SGHNT and CDR2 is YYREEE (reference sequence). The chain combines TRBV5-4 with TRBJ2-7; D is possibly TRBD1 (6 bases). The source is an adult with an advanced solid tumor such as melanoma, head and neck, liver or kidney cancer. The sequencing here drew on CD4+ or CD8+ T cells sorted from blood, taken in a trial of the OX40 agonist ivuxolimab. CDR3 coding DNA: TGTGCCAGCAGCCCCTTACAGGGCCCGGGATACTACGAGCAGTACTTC. Amino acid sequence: CASSPLQGPGYYEQYF.